Described below is a single T cell receptor beta chain sequence and its context. What it binds is unknown. The data were taken from a study of early T cells in non-severe SARS-CoV-2 infection. Study-wide results and limits: Matching with VDJdb favored anti-spike CD8 responses (missing private and CD4 specificities).

Trimming stripped 2 bases from V and 7 bases from J, with 5 bases between. The CDR3 runs 11 residues. Germline CDR1 is KGHSH and CDR2 is LQKENI. The library protocol tagged individual cDNA molecules with unique molecular identifiers. TCRdb analysed the 5' RACE reads with MiXCR anew, one entry per CDR3 protein. This repertoire shows 65,000 to 95,000 distinct CDR3 sequences, about 16% found once; its top ten account for approximately 2.9%. The gene calls are TRBV18 and TRBJ1-2; D gene ambiguous. This receptor was identified in an adult who was a healthcare worker with PCR-confirmed SARS-CoV-2 infection or an uninfected control (not recorded which). Sequenced input: whole blood. This CDR3 is CASSPSTGYTF. The CDR3 region has the DNA TGTGCCAGCTCACCATCCACTGGCTACACCTTC.